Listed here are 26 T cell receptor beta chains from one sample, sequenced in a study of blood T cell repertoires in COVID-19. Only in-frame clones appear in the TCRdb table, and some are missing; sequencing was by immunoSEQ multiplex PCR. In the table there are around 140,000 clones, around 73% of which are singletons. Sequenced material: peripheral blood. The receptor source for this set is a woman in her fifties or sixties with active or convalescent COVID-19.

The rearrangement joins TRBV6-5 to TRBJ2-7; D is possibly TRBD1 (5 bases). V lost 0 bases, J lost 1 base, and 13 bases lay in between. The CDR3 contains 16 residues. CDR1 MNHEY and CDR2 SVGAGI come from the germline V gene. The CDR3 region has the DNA TGTGCCAGCAGTTACTCGGACAATGCCGGGTCCTACGAGCAGTACTTC. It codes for CASSYSDNAGSYEQYF.

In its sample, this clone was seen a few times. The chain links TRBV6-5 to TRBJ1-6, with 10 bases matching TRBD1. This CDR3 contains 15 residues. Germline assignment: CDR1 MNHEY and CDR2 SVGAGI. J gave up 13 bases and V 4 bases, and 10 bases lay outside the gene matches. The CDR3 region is CASSSWTGGGSPLHF. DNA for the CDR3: TGTGCCAGCAGTTCCTGGACAGGGGGAGGGTCTCCCCTCCACTTT.

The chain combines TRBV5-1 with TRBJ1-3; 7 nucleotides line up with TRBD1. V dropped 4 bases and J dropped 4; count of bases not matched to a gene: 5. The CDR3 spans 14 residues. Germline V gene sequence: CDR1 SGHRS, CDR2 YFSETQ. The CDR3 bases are TGCGCCAGCAGCATAGGGGGACAGGGAAACACCATATATTTT. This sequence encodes CASSIGGQGNTIYF. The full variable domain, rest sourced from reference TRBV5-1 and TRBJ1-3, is KAGVTQTPRYLIKTRGQQVTLSCSPISGHRSVSWYQQTPGQGLQFLFEYFSETQRNKGNFPGRFSGRQFSNSRSEMNVSTLELGDSALYLCASSIGGQGNTIYFGEGSWLTVV.

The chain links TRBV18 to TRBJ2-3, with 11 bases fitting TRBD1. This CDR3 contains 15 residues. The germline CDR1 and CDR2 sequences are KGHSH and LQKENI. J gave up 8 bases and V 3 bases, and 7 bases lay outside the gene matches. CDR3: CASSPGQGGIGTQYF. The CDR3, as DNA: TGTGCCAGCTCACCGGGACAGGGGGGTATCGGTACGCAGTATTTT.

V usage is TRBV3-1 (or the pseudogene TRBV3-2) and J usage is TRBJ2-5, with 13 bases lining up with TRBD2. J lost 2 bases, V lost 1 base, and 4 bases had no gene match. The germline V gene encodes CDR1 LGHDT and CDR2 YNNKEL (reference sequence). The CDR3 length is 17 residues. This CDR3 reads CASSQASLAGGQETQYF. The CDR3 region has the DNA TGTGCCAGCAGCCAAGCCTCACTAGCGGGGGGGCAAGAGACCCAGTACTTC.

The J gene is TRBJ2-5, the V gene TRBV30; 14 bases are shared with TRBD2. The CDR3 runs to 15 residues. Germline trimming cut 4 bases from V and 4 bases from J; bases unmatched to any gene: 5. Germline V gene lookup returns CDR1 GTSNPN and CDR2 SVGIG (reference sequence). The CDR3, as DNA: TGTGCCTGGAACCGACTAGCGGGGGGGCGAGAGACCCAGTACTTC. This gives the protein CAWNRLAGGRETQYF.

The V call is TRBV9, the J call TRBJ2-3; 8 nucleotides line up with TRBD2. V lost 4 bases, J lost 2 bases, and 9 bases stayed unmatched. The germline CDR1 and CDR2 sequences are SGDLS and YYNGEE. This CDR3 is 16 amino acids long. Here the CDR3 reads CASSPRQRGTTDTQYF. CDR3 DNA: TGTGCCAGCAGCCCCCGCCAGCGGGGGACCACAGATACGCAGTATTTT.

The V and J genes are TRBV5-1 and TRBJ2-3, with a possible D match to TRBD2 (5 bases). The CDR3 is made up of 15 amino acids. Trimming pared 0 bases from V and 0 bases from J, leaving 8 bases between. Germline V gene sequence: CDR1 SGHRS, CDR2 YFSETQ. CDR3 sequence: CASSLEGVSTDTQYF. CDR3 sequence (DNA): TGCGCCAGCAGCTTGGAGGGAGTTAGCACAGATACGCAGTATTTT. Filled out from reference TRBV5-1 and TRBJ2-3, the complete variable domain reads KAGVTQTPRYLIKTRGQQVTLSCSPISGHRSVSWYQQTPGQGLQFLFEYFSETQRNKGNFPGRFSGRQFSNSRSEMNVSTLELGDSALYLCASSLEGVSTDTQYFGPGTRLTVL.

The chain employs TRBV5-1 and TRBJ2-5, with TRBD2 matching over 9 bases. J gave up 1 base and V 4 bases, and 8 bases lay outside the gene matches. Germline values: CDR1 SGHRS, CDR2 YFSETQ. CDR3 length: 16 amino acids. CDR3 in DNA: TGCGCCAGCAGCCCCCGCAGTAGCGGGGGCCAAGAGACCCAGTACTTC. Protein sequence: CASSPRSSGGQETQYF.

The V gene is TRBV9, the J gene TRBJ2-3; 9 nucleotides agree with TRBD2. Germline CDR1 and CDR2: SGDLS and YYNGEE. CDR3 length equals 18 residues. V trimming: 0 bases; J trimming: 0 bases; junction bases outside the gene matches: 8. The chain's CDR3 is CASSVEMAGGLSTDTQYF. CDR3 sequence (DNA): TGTGCCAGCAGCGTAGAGATGGCGGGGGGGCTTAGCACAGATACGCAGTATTTT.

The CDR3 DNA reads as TGCAGCGTCGTCGGGACACCCACTGAGAGTGAAAAACTGTTTTTT. Protein product: CSVVGTPTESEKLFF. J is TRBJ1-4 and V is TRBV29-1, with a possible D match to TRBD1 (6 bases). CDR3 length: 15 residues. Germline V lookup: CDR1 SQVTM, CDR2 ANQGSEA. V was shortened by 6 bases and J by 7 bases, with 21 bases between the two germline ends. The full variable domain, completed using reference TRBV29-1 and TRBJ1-4, is SAVISQKPSRDICQRGTSLTIQCQVDSQVTMMFWYRQQPGQSLTLIATANQGSEATYESGFVIDKFPISRPNLTFSTLTVSNMSPEDSSIYLCSVVGTPTESEKLFFGSGTQLSVL.

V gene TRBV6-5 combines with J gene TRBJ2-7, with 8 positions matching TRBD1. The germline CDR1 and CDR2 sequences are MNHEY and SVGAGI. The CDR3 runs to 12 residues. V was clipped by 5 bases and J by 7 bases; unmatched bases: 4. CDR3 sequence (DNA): TGTGCCAGCAGTACAGGGGGGAGGGAGCAGTACTTC. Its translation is CASSTGGREQYF.

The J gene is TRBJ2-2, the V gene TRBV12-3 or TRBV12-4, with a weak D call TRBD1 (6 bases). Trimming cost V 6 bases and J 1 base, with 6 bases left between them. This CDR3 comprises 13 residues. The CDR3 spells CASRGQNTGELFF. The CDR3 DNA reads TGTGCCAGCAGGGGACAGAACACCGGGGAGCTGTTTTTT.

CDR3 loop: CASSRQNNNNSPLHF. In nucleotides, the CDR3 is TGTGCCAGCAGTCGACAGAACAACAATAATTCACCCCTCCACTTT. The chain couples TRBV6-5 to TRBJ1-6, with a weak D call TRBD1 (5 bases). Germline V gene data show CDR1 as MNHEY and CDR2 as SVGAGI. Trimming shortened V by 5 bases and J by 5 bases, and 13 bases separated the two germline ends. The CDR3 covers 15 residues.

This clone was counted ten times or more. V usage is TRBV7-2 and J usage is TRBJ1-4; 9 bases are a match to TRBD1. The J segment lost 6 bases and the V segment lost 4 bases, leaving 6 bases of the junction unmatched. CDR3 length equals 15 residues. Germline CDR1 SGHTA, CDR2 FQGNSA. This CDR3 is CASSSDRGWDEKLFF. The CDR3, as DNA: TGTGCCAGCAGCTCCGACAGGGGGTGGGATGAAAAACTGTTTTTT.

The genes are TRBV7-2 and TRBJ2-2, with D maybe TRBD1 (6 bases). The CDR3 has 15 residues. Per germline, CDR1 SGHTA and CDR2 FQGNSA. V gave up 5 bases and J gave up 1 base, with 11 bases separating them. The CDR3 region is CASSRMGQNTGELFF. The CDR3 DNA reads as TGTGCCAGCAGCCGTATGGGACAGAACACCGGGGAGCTGTTTTTT.

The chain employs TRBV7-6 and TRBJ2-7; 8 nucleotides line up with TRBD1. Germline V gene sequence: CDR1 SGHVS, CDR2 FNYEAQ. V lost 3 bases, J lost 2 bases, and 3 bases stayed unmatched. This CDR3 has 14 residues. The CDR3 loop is CASSFGQGPYEQYF. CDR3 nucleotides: TGTGCCAGCAGCTTCGGACAGGGACCCTACGAGCAGTACTTC.

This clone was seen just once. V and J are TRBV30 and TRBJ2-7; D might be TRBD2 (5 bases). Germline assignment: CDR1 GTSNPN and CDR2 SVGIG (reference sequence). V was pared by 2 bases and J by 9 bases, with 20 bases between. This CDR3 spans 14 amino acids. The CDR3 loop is CAWSTDPTLGGQYF. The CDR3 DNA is TGTGCCTGGAGTACGGACCCGACCCTCGGAGGGCAGTACTTC.

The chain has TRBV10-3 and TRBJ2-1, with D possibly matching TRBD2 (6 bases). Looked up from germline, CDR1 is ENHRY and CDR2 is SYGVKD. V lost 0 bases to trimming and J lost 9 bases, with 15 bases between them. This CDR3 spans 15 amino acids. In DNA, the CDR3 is TGTGCCATCAGTGAGTCGGGCCGGGAGAGGGGTGAGCAGTTCTTC. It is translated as CAISESGRERGEQFF.

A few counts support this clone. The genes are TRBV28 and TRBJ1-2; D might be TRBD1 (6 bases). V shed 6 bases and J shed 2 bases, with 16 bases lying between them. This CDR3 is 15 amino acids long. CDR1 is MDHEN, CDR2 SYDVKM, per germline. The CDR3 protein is CASRSITGSNYGYTF. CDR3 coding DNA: TGTGCCAGCAGGTCCATTACAGGGTCCAACTATGGCTACACCTTC.

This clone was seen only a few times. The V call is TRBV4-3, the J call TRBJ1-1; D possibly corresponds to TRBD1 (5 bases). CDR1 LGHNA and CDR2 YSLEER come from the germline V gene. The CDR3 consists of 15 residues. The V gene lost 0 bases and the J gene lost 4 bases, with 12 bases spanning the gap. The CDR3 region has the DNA TGCGCCAGCAGCCAAGATGGGCAGGGAGGCACTGAAGCTTTCTTT. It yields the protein CASSQDGQGGTEAFF.

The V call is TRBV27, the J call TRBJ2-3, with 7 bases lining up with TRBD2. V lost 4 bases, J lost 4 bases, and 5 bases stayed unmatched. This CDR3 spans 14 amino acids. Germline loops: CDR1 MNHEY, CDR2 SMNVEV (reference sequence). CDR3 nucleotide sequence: TGTGCCAGCAGTTACGGACTAGACGCAGATACGCAGTATTTT. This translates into CASSYGLDADTQYF.

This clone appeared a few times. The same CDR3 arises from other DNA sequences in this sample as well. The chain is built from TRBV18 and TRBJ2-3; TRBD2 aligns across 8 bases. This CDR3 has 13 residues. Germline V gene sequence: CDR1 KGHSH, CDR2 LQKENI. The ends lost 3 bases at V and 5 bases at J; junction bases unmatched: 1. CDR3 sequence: CASSPSGGDTQYF. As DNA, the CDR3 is TGTGCCAGCTCACCCAGCGGGGGAGATACGCAGTATTTT.

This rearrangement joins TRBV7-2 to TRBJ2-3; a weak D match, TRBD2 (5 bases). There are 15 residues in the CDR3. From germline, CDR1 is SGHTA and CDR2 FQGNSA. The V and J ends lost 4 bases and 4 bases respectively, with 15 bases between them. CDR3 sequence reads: CASSSGLQWADTQYF. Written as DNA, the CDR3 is TGTGCCAGCAGCTCCGGACTCCAGTGGGCAGATACGCAGTATTTT.

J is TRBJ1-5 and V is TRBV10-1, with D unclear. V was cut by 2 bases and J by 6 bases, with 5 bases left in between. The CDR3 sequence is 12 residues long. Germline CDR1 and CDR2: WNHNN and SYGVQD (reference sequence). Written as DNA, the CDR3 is TGCGCCAGCAGTGAGCCCAGTCAGCCCCAGCATTTT. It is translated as CASSEPSQPQHF.

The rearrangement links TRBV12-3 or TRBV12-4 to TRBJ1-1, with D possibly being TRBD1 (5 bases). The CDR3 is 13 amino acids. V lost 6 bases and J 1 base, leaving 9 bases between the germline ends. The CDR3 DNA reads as TGTGCCAGCAGCCAAGACAGGAACACTGAAGCTTTCTTT. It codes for CASSQDRNTEAFF.